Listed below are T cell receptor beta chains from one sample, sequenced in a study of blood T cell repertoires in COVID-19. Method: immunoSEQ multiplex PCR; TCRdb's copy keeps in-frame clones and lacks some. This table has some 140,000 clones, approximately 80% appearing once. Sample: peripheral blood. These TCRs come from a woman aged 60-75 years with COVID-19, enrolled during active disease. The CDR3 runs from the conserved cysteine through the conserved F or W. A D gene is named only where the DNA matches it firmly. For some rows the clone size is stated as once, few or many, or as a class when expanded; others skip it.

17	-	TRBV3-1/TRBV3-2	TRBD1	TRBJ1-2	TGTGCCAGCAGCCAACCGACAGGGTGGCGTCTGGGGTATGGCTACACCTTC	CASSQPTGWRLGYGYTF
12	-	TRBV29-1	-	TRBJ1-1	TGCAGCGGCCACGGCGGGAACACTGAAGCTTTCTTT	CSGHGGNTEAFF
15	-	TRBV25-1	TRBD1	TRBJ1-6	TGTGCCAGCAGTGAGACGACAGGGGGGTTCTCACCCCTCCACTTT	CASSETTGGFSPLHF
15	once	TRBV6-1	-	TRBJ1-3	TGTGCCAGCAGTGAATTGGTGGAGAAGGGAAACACCATATATTTT	CASSELVEKGNTIYF
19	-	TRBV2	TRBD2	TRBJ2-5	TGTGCCAGCAGCTACACGGGACTAGCGGGGAGAGCTAGAGGAGAGACCCAGTACTTC	CASSYTGLAGRARGETQYF
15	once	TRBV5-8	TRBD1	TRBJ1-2	TGTGCCAGCAGCCCCGGGACAGGGGGACACTATGGCTACACCTTC	CASSPGTGGHYGYTF
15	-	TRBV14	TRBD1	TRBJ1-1	TGTGCCAGCAGCCGTCGACAGGGATCGAACACTGAAGCTTTCTTT	CASSRRQGSNTEAFF
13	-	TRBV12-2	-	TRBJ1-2	TGTGCAAGTCGCTTATCCACCTCAGGCGGCTACACCTTC	CASRLSTSGGYTF
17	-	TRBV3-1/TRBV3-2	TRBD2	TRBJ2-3	TGTGCCAGCAGACCCGGGACTAGCGGGTCGAGCACAGATACGCAGTATTTT	CASRPGTSGSSTDTQYF
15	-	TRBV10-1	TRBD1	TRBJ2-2	TGCGCCAGCAGTGAGGGGCAGGGGGCTGGCGGGGAGCTGTTTTTT	CASSEGQGAGGELFF